Listed below are T cell receptor beta chains from one sample, sequenced in a study of blood T cell repertoires in COVID-19. TCRdb's copy holds only in-frame clones and misses some; the assay was immunoSEQ multiplex PCR. The data show around 250,000 clones, around 88% seen once. Sequencing was performed on peripheral blood. The receptors here all came from a middle-aged man with active or convalescent COVID-19. CDR3s include the opening cysteine and the closing phenylalanine or tryptophan. A D gene is named only where the DNA matches it firmly. Rows give clone size only sometimes, using once, few, many, or a class for an expanded clone.

NA	TRBV30	NA	TRBJ2-2	CAWGPTEMNTGELFF	TGTGCCTGGGGACCGACAGAAATGAACACCGGGGAGCTGTTTTTT
NA	TRBV5-6	NA	TRBJ1-2	CASSLVRNYGYTF	TGTGCCAGCAGCTTGGTGAGAAACTATGGCTACACCTTC
TRBD1	TRBV7-8	NA	TRBJ1-2	CASSLGDRGEYGYTF	TGTGCCAGCAGCTTAGGGGACAGGGGAGAATATGGCTACACCTTC
TRBD2	TRBV7-2	NA	TRBJ2-1	CASSLAGSGRYNEQFF	TGTGCCAGCAGCTTAGCTGGTAGCGGGAGATACAATGAGCAGTTCTTC
TRBD1	TRBV5-4	NA	TRBJ1-2	CASSLDRGRGYTF	TGTGCCAGCAGCTTGGACAGGGGTCGGGGCTACACCTTC
TRBD1	TRBV10-3	NA	TRBJ2-7	CAISESTGGSPYEQYF	TGTGCCATCAGTGAGTCCACAGGGGGCTCCCCCTACGAGCAGTACTTC
TRBD1	TRBV4-1	NA	TRBJ1-1	CASSQPGTGTREAFF	TGCGCCAGCAGCCAACCCGGGACAGGGACAAGGGAAGCTTTCTTT
TRBD2	TRBV6-5	NA	TRBJ2-3	CASRVAGGGADTQYF	TGTGCCAGCAGGGTAGCGGGGGGAGGGGCAGATACGCAGTATTTT
NA	TRBV4-1	few	TRBJ1-3	CASSPVLGPGNTIYF	TGCGCCAGCAGCCCGGTCTTGGGGCCTGGAAACACCATATATTTT
TRBD1	TRBV10-3	NA	TRBJ2-7	CAISTGTGDYEQYF	TGTGCCATCAGTACCGGGACAGGGGACTACGAGCAGTACTTC